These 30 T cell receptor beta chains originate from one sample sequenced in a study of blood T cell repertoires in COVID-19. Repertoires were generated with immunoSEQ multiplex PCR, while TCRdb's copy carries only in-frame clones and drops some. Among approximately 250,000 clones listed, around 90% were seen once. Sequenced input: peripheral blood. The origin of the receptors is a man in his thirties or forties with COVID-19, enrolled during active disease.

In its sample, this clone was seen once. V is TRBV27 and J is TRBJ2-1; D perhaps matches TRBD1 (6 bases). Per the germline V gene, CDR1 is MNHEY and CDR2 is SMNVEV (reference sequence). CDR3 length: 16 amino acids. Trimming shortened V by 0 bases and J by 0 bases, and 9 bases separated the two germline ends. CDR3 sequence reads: CASSLSATGSYNEQFF. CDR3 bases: TGTGCCAGCAGTTTATCTGCGACAGGCTCCTACAATGAGCAGTTCTTC.

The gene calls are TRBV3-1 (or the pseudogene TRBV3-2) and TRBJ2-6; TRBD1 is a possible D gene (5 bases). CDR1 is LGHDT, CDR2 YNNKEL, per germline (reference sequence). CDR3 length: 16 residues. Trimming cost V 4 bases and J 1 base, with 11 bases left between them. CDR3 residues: CASSPGRGSGANVLTF. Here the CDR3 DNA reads TGTGCCAGCAGCCCCGGTAGGGGTTCTGGGGCCAACGTCCTGACTTTC.

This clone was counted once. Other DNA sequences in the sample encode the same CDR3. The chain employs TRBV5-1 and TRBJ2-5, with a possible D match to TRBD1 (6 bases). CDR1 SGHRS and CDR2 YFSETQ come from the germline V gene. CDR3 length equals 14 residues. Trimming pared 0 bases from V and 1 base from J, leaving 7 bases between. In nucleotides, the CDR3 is TGCGCCAGCAGCTTGGGAGGGGGCCAAGAGACCCAGTACTTC. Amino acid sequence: CASSLGGGQETQYF.

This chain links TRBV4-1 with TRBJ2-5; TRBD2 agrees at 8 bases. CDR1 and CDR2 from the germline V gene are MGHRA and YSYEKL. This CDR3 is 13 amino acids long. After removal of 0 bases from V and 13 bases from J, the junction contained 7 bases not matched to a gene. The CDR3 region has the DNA TGCGCCAGCAGCCAAGAGGGCGGGGGGCCCGGGTACTTC. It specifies CASSQEGGGPGYF.

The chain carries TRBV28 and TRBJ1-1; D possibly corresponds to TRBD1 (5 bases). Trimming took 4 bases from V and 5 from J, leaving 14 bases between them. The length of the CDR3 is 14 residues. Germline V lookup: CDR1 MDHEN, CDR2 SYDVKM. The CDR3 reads CASSYPGGWTEAFF. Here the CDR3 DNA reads TGTGCCAGCAGTTACCCTGGGGGGTGGACTGAAGCTTTCTTT.

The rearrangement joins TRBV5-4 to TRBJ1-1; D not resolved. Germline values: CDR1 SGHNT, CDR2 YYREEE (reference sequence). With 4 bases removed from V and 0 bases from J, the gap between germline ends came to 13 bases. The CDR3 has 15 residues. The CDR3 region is CASSPYGAVNTEAFF. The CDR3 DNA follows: TGTGCCAGCAGCCCATACGGTGCGGTGAACACTGAAGCTTTCTTT.

The CDR3 bases are TGTGCCAGCAGCAGGACTAGCGGGGGTGGGGAGCAGTACTTC. Residues: CASSRTSGGGEQYF. The rearrangement links TRBV6-5 to TRBJ2-7, with 13 bases that match TRBD2. J gave up 7 bases and V 6 bases, and 6 bases lay outside the gene matches. In germline, CDR1 is MNHEY, CDR2 SVGAGI. The CDR3 spans 14 residues.

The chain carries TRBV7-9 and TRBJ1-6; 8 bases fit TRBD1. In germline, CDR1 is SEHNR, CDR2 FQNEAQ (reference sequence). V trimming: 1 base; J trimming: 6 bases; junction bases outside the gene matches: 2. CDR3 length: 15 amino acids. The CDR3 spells CASSLVDRGNSPLHF. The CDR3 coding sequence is TGTGCCAGCAGCTTAGTCGACAGGGGTAATTCACCCCTCCACTTT.

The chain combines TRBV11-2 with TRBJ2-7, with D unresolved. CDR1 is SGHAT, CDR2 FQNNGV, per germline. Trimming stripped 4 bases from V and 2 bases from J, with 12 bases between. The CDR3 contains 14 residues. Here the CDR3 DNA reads TGTGCCAGCAGCTCCCAGGTGGAAACCTACGAGCAGTACTTC. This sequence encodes CASSSQVETYEQYF.

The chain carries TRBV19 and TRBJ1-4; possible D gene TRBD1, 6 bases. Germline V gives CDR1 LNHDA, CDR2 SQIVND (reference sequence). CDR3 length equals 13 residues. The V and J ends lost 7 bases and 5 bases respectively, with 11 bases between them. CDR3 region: CASNREGNEKLFF. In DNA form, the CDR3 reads TGTGCCAGTAACAGGGAAGGGAATGAAAAACTGTTTTTT. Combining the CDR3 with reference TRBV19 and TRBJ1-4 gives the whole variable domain DGGITQSPKYLFRKEGQNVTLSCEQNLNHDAMYWYRQDPGQGLRLIYYSQIVNDFQKGDIAEGYSVSREKKESFPLTVTSAQKNPTAFYLCASNREGNEKLFFGSGTQLSVL.

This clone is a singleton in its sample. CDR3 residues: CASSLHRDRVQFF. DNA for the CDR3: TGTGCCAGCAGCTTGCACCGGGACAGGGTGCAGTTCTTC. This chain uses TRBV11-2 with TRBJ2-1, with 9 bases identical to TRBD1. Looked up from germline, CDR1 is SGHAT and CDR2 is FQNNGV. This CDR3 spans 13 amino acids. V dropped 3 bases and J dropped 12; count of bases not matched to a gene: 6.

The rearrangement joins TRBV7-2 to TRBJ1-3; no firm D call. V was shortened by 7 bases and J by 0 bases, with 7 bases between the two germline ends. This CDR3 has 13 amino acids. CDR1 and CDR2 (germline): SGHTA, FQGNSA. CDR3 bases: TGTGCCAGCACCCTCCCCTCTGGAAACACCATATATTTT. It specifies CASTLPSGNTIYF.

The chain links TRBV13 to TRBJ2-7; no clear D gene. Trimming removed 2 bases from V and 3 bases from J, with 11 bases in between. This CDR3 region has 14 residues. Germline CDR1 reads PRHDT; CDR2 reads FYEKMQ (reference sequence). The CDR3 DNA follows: TGTGCCAGCAGCTTACACGGCCGGGTCTACGAGCAGTACTTC. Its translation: CASSLHGRVYEQYF.

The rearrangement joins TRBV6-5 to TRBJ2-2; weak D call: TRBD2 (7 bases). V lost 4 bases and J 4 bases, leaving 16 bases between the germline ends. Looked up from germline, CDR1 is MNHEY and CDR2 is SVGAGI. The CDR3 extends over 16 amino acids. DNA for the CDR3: TGTGCCAGCAGTTGGGGAGGGGGAACGGGCACCGGGGAGCTGTTTTTT. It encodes CASSWGGGTGTGELFF.

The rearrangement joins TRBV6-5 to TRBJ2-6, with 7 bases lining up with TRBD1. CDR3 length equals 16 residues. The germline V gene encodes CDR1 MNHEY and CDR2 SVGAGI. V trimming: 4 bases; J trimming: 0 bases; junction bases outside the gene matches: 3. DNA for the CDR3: TGTGCCAGCAGTTTGGGACAGAGCTCTGGGGCCAACGTCCTGACTTTC. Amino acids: CASSLGQSSGANVLTF.

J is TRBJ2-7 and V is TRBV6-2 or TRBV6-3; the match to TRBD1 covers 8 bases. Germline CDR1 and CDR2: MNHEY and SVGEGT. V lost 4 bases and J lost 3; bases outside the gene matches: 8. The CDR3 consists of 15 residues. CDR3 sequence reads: CASSSLGQGGYEQYF. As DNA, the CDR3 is TGTGCCAGCAGTTCCCTAGGACAGGGAGGCTACGAGCAGTACTTC.

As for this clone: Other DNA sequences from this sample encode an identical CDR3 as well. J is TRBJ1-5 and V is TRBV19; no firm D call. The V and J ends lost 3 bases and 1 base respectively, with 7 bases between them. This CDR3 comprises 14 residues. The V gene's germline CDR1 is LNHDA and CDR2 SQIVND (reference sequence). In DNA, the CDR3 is TGTGCCAGTAGTATGAGGGAAAGCAATCAGCCCCAGCATTTT. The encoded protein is CASSMRESNQPQHF.

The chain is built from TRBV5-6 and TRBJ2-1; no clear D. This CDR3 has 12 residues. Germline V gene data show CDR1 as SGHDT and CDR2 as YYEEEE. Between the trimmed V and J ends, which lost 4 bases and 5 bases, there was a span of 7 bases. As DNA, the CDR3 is TGTGCCAGCAGCCTTATTGACAATGAGCAGTTCTTC. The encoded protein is CASSLIDNEQFF.

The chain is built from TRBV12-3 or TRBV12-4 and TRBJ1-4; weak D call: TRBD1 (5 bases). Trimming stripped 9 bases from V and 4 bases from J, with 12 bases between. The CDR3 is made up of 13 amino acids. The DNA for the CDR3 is TGTGCCAGTGCGACAGAGAATAATGAAAAACTGTTTTTT. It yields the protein CASATENNEKLFF.

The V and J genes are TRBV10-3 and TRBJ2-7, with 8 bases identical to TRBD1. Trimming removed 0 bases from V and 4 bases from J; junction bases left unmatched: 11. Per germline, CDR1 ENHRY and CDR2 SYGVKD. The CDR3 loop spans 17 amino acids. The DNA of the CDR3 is TGTGCCATCAGTGAGTCATGGGCTGGACAGGGCGAGTACGAGCAGTACTTC. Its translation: CAISESWAGQGEYEQYF.

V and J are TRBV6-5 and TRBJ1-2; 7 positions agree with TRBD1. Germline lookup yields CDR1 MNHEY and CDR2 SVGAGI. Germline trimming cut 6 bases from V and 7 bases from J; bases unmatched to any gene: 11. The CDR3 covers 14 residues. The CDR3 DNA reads TGTGCCAGCAGCACCGACAGGGACGGGTCTGGCTACACCTTC. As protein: CASSTDRDGSGYTF.

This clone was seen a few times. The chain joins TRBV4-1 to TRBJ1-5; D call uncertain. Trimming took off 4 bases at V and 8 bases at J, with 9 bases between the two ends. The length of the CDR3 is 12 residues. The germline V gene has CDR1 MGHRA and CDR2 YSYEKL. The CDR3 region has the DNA TGCGCCAGCAGCCCTAGTCCTAAGCCCCAGCATTTT. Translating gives CASSPSPKPQHF.

The CDR3 region is CASSSRAGGPVVEQYF. CDR3 nucleotide sequence: TGCGCCAGCAGCTCCCGGGCGGGGGGCCCGGTAGTTGAGCAGTACTTC. V is TRBV5-1 and J is TRBJ2-7, with 8 positions matching TRBD2. This CDR3 region has 16 residues. The V and J ends lost 3 bases and 7 bases, in that order; junction bases with no gene match: 15. Germline V gene sequence: CDR1 SGHRS, CDR2 YFSETQ. The full variable domain, rest sourced from reference TRBV5-1 and TRBJ2-7, is KAGVTQTPRYLIKTRGQQVTLSCSPISGHRSVSWYQQTPGQGLQFLFEYFSETQRNKGNFPGRFSGRQFSNSRSEMNVSTLELGDSALYLCASSSRAGGPVVEQYFGPGTRLTVT.

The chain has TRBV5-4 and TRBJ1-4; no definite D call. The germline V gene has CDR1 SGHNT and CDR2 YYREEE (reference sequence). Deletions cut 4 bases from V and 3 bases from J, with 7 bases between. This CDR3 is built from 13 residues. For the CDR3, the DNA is TGTGCCAGCAGCGGGCAGCCTAATGAAAAACTGTTTTTT. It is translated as CASSGQPNEKLFF.

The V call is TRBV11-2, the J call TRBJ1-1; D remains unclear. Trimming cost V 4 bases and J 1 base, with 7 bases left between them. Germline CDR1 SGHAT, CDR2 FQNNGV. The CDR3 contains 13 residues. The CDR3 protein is CASSSGGNTEAFF. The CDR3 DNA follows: TGTGCCAGCAGCTCAGGTGGGAACACTGAAGCTTTCTTT.

CDR3 nucleotide sequence: TGTGCCAGCAGTTACTCACTAGCGGGGGGGCCAGAGACCCAGTACTTC. It specifies CASSYSLAGGPETQYF. The chain combines TRBV6-5 with TRBJ2-5, with 13 bases lining up with TRBD2. CDR3 length equals 16 residues. Trimming removed 0 bases from V and 4 bases from J; junction bases left unmatched: 2. Germline CDR1 MNHEY, CDR2 SVGAGI.

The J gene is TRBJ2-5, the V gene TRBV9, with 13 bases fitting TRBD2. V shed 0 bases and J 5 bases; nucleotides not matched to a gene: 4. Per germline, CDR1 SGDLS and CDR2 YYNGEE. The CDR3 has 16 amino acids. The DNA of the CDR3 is TGTGCCAGCAGCGTAGGACTAGCGGGGGGAGGGGAGACCCAGTACTTC. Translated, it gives CASSVGLAGGGETQYF.

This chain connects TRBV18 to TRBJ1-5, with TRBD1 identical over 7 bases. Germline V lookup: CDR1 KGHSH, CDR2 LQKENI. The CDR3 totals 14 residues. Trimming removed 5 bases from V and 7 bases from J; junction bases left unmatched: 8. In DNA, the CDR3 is TGTGCCAGCTCAACGGGGACAGAGGGGCAGCCCCAGCATTTT. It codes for CASSTGTEGQPQHF.

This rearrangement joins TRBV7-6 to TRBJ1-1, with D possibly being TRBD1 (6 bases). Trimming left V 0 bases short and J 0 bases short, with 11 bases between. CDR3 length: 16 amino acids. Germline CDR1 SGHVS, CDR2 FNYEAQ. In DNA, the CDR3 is TGTGCCAGCAGCTTAGCGGCAGGGGCAATGAACACTGAAGCTTTCTTT. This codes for CASSLAAGAMNTEAFF.

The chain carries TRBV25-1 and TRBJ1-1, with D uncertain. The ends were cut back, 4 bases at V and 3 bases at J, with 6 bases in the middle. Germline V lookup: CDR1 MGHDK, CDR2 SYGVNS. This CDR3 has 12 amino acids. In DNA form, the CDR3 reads TGTGCCAGCAGTGGCAGTCACACTGAAGCTTTCTTT. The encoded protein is CASSGSHTEAFF.